Described below is a single TCR beta chain sequence and its context. The data belong to a study of shared clonotypes between healthy human individuals. With 0 bases clipped from V and 7 bases from J, the junction kept 1 base outside the gene matches. The CDR3 length is 15 residues. Germline V gives CDR1 WNHNN, CDR2 SYGVQD (reference sequence). This table comes from immunoSEQ multiplex PCR, and its TCRdb copy is limited to in-frame clones, with some not included. The sample shows hundreds of thousands of clones, more than 75% of them seen only once. The sequencing sample was made of PBMCs. This TCR derives from a woman aged 40 to 49 in good health. Some clones in this sample may be carry-over from other donors' samples. The chain joins TRBV10-1 to TRBJ2-1; 12 bases match TRBD2. CDR3 in amino acids: CASSESGTSGNEQFF. The CDR3 DNA reads as TGCGCCAGCAGTGAGTCGGGGACTAGCGGGAATGAGCAGTTCTTC.